The next 29 T cell receptor beta chains were all read from a single sample in a study of T cell responses to AZD1222 COVID-19 vaccine. Assay: immunoSEQ multiplex PCR; the TCRdb copy retains only in-frame clones and omits some. The repertoire holds 95,000 to 110,000 clones, roughly 89% seen once, with roughly a fifth in the top ten. The starting material was peripheral blood, obtained on day 0 of AZD1222 vaccination. The receptors were sampled from an adult in good health.

The CDR3 DNA sequence: TGTGCCAGCAGCTTAAATAGCGGGGGTTCCTACAATGAGCAGTTCTTC. It encodes CASSLNSGGSYNEQFF. The chain links TRBV7-2 to TRBJ2-1; 9 bases are shared with TRBD2. In germline, CDR1 is SGHTA, CDR2 FQGNSA. The J segment lost 1 base and the V segment lost 2 bases, leaving 3 bases of the junction unmatched. The CDR3 is 16 amino acids.

CDR3 DNA: TGTGCCAGCAGCCCCACGGCCGCTAACTATGGCTACACCTTC. Translation: CASSPTAANYGYTF. V and J are TRBV5-6 and TRBJ1-2; D ambiguous. The V and J ends lost 4 bases and 0 bases respectively, with 10 bases between them. Looked up from germline, CDR1 is SGHDT and CDR2 is YYEEEE. The CDR3 has 14 residues.

The V call is TRBV5-5, the J call TRBJ1-5; unclear D gene. CDR1 and CDR2 from the germline V gene are SGHKS and YYEKEE (reference sequence). There are 16 residues in the CDR3. V was pared by 2 bases and J by 0 bases, with 12 bases between. DNA for the CDR3: TGTGCCAGCAGCTTTGGTCCCAGCTCTAGCAATCAGCCCCAGCATTTT. As protein: CASSFGPSSSNQPQHF.

The rearrangement uses TRBV5-1 and TRBJ1-6; 7 nucleotides match TRBD1. CDR1 and CDR2 (germline): SGHRS, YFSETQ. The CDR3 sequence is 14 residues long. V was clipped by 3 bases and J by 7 bases; unmatched bases: 4. CDR3 amino acids: CASSWGGGNSPLHF. In DNA form, the CDR3 reads TGCGCCAGCAGCTGGGGAGGGGGCAATTCACCCCTCCACTTT.

The gene calls are TRBV19 and TRBJ1-1; D is perhaps TRBD1 (5 bases). Germline assignment: CDR1 LNHDA and CDR2 SQIVND (reference sequence). Deletions cut 1 base from V and 1 base from J, with 7 bases between. The CDR3 extends over 14 amino acids. For the CDR3, the DNA is TGTGCCAGTAGTATAGGACAGCCGAACACTGAAGCTTTCTTT. Translating it yields CASSIGQPNTEAFF.

This chain joins TRBV20-1 and TRBJ2-7; perhaps TRBD1 as D (6 bases). This CDR3 has 11 amino acids. Germline CDR1 is DFQATT and CDR2 is SNEGSKA (reference sequence). Trimming pared 2 bases from V and 10 bases from J, leaving 12 bases between. CDR3 loop: CSARRQAIQYF. The CDR3 DNA sequence: TGCAGTGCTAGAAGACAGGCGATCCAGTACTTC.

The chain recombines TRBV15 with TRBJ2-7, with 7 bases that match TRBD1. The ends lost 1 base at V and 4 bases at J; junction bases unmatched: 4. The CDR3 sequence is 14 residues long. Germline values: CDR1 LNHNV, CDR2 YYDKDF (reference sequence). In nucleotides, the CDR3 is TGTGCCACCAGCAGAGCGGGACAGAATTACGAGCAGTACTTC. Protein product: CATSRAGQNYEQYF.

The gene calls are TRBV7-3 and TRBJ2-3; possible D gene TRBD2, 6 bases. V was clipped by 6 bases and J by 1 base, with 8 bases between them. The germline gives CDR1 SGHTA, CDR2 FQGTGA. The CDR3 is 13 residues long. The CDR3 DNA sequence: TGTGCCAGCAGGCGGGACGGCACAGATACGCAGTATTTT. This gives the protein CASRRDGTDTQYF.

The chain uses TRBV5-1 and TRBJ2-1; 14 bases align to TRBD2. The germline V gene has CDR1 SGHRS and CDR2 YFSETQ. The CDR3 extends over 16 amino acids. V lost 4 bases, J lost 4 bases, and 4 bases stayed unmatched. This CDR3 reads CASSKGTSGGYNEQFF. The CDR3 DNA sequence: TGCGCCAGCAGCAAAGGGACTAGCGGGGGTTACAATGAGCAGTTCTTC.

This chain joins TRBV6-5 and TRBJ1-6; D gene ambiguous. V was cut by 7 bases and J by 6 bases, with 10 bases left in between. The CDR3 spans 13 residues. Germline CDR1 reads MNHEY; CDR2 reads SVGAGI. The CDR3 region has the DNA TGTGCCAGCAAACAAACCCTTAATTCACCCCTCCACTTT. This gives the protein CASKQTLNSPLHF.

The V call is TRBV6-5, the J call TRBJ1-1; no firm D call. The CDR3 length is 13 residues. CDR1 and CDR2 (germline): MNHEY, SVGAGI. The V end was cut by 5 bases, the J end by 5 bases, with 12 bases between. The CDR3 spells CASSTRIMTEAFF. CDR3 bases: TGTGCCAGCAGTACCCGCATAATGACTGAAGCTTTCTTT.

The chain has TRBV7-9 and TRBJ1-6, with a tentative D call TRBD1 (6 bases). The V end lost 10 bases, the J end lost 2 bases, and 15 bases lay between the germline ends. Germline V gene lookup returns CDR1 SEHNR and CDR2 FQNEAQ (reference sequence). The CDR3 is 15 amino acids. Written as DNA, the CDR3 is TGTGCCACAGGAGCACAGGGCCCCTATAATTCACCCCTCCACTTT. This sequence encodes CATGAQGPYNSPLHF.

This clone has a handful of counts. V and J are TRBV6-5 and TRBJ2-7, with a possible D match to TRBD2 (5 bases). Trimming cost V 10 bases and J 2 bases, with 12 bases left between them. This CDR3 is built from 12 residues. CDR1 MNHEY and CDR2 SVGAGI come from the germline V gene. The CDR3 DNA reads TGTGCCACTCGGGTCGGGGCCTACGAGCAGTACTTC. Protein sequence: CATRVGAYEQYF.

This chain connects TRBV6-2 or TRBV6-3 to TRBJ1-5; D possibly corresponds to TRBD1 (5 bases). Per germline, CDR1 MNHEY and CDR2 SVGEGT. V was clipped by 0 bases and J by 1 base, with 10 bases between them. The length of the CDR3 is 16 residues. Written as DNA, the CDR3 is TGTGCCAGCAGTTACTCGCGGGGGGTAAGCAATCAGCCCCAGCATTTT. Encoded protein: CASSYSRGVSNQPQHF.

The chain recombines TRBV29-1 with TRBJ2-5, with D maybe TRBD1 (6 bases). Germline CDR1 reads SQVTM; CDR2 reads ANQGSEA. Between the trimmed V and J ends, which lost 7 bases and 7 bases, there was a span of 19 bases. CDR3 length equals 13 residues. CDR3 nucleotide sequence: TGCAGCGCTCTTCCCCACAGGGAAGCGACCCAGTACTTC. Amino acid sequence: CSALPHREATQYF.

This chain connects TRBV5-1 to TRBJ1-2; the match to TRBD1 covers 7 bases. Germline V gene sequence: CDR1 SGHRS, CDR2 YFSETQ. The V segment lost 3 bases and the J segment 5 bases; nucleotides outside the gene matches: 25. The CDR3 runs to 20 residues. The DNA for the CDR3 is TGCGCCAGCAGCTCTTACCGGGACAGCGGATTTTATTCAGCCTCATATGGCTACACCTTC. It codes for CASSSYRDSGFYSASYGYTF. Full variable domain (outside the CDR3, taken from reference TRBV5-1 and TRBJ1-2): KAGVTQTPRYLIKTRGQQVTLSCSPISGHRSVSWYQQTPGQGLQFLFEYFSETQRNKGNFPGRFSGRQFSNSRSEMNVSTLELGDSALYLCASSSYRDSGFYSASYGYTFGSGTRLTVV.

This clone appeared a single time. The genes are TRBV7-9 and TRBJ1-2, with D perhaps matching TRBD1 (6 bases). V was trimmed by 1 base and J by 5 bases, leaving 17 bases between them. Germline CDR1 and CDR2: SEHNR and FQNEAQ (reference sequence). The CDR3 totals 16 residues. The CDR3 region is CASSLVVGGPWYGYTF. DNA of the CDR3: TGTGCCAGCAGCTTAGTCGTCGGGGGCCCCTGGTATGGCTACACCTTC.

V and J are TRBV28 and TRBJ2-5; D remains ambiguous. V shed 7 bases and J shed 2 bases, with 14 bases lying between them. The CDR3 contains 14 residues. CDR1 is MDHEN, CDR2 SYDVKM, per germline. The CDR3 nucleotides are TGTGCCAGCAACAGACGGCAACGTCAAGAGACCCAGTACTTC. Residues: CASNRRQRQETQYF.

This chain joins TRBV5-1 and TRBJ2-2; the match to TRBD2 covers 9 bases. CDR1 is SGHRS, CDR2 YFSETQ, per germline. The CDR3 runs 15 residues. V lost 1 base and J lost 6; bases outside the gene matches: 4. The CDR3, as DNA: TGCGCCAGCAGCTTGTCCCTAGCGGGGTCCGGGGAGCTGTTTTTT. Its translation is CASSLSLAGSGELFF.

The DNA for the CDR3 is TGCGCCAGCAGCCAAGACCTTTCCTACGAGCAGTACTTC. As protein: CASSQDLSYEQYF. V is TRBV4-3 and J is TRBJ2-7; D remains ambiguous. Deletions cut 0 bases from V and 1 base from J, with 4 bases between. The CDR3 has 13 amino acids. The V gene's germline CDR1 is LGHNA and CDR2 YSLEER.

This clone showed up just once. The chain carries TRBV2 and TRBJ2-7; a weak D match, TRBD1 (5 bases). The V end lost 7 bases, the J end lost 3 bases, and 13 bases lay between the germline ends. This CDR3 contains 13 residues. Germline CDR1 reads SNHLY; CDR2 reads FYNNEI. The chain's CDR3 is CASNRRVGYEQYF. The CDR3 nucleotides are TGTGCCAGCAACCGCAGGGTGGGCTACGAGCAGTACTTC.

This chain connects TRBV11-2 to TRBJ2-3; D might be TRBD2 (6 bases). The CDR3 has 18 residues. Looked up from germline, CDR1 is SGHAT and CDR2 is FQNNGV. V was shortened by 0 bases and J by 4 bases, with 20 bases between the two germline ends. The CDR3: CASSLDPIGGVRADTQYF. DNA of the CDR3: TGTGCCAGCAGCTTAGACCCTATCGGGGGTGTGAGGGCAGATACGCAGTATTTT.

V is TRBV10-3 and J is TRBJ1-5, with TRBD1 identical over 9 bases. Looked up from germline, CDR1 is ENHRY and CDR2 is SYGVKD. There are 15 residues in the CDR3. Trimming cost V 4 bases and J 5 bases; bases outside gene matches: 6. The CDR3, as DNA: TGTGCCATCAGTGCCGGGACAGGGACCGATCAGCCCCAGCATTTT. This codes for CAISAGTGTDQPQHF.

This chain uses TRBV13 with TRBJ1-2, with D maybe TRBD1 (5 bases). Trimming left V 7 bases short and J 3 bases short, with 12 bases between. The germline gives CDR1 PRHDT, CDR2 FYEKMQ (reference sequence). The CDR3 is made up of 13 amino acids. CDR3 sequence: CASTVQDDYGYTF. DNA for the CDR3: TGTGCCAGCACGGTACAGGACGACTATGGCTACACCTTC.

The gene calls are TRBV24-1 and TRBJ1-5; D not certain. This CDR3 has 13 residues. V shed 6 bases and J shed 6 bases, with 11 bases lying between them. The germline V gene encodes CDR1 KGHDR and CDR2 SFDVKD. CDR3 in amino acids: CATSYGVGQPQHF. The CDR3 nucleotides are TGTGCCACCAGTTACGGGGTTGGTCAGCCCCAGCATTTT.

V is TRBV5-6 and J is TRBJ1-2; 7 bases line up with TRBD1. Germline V gene sequence: CDR1 SGHDT, CDR2 YYEEEE. With 4 bases clipped from V and 4 bases from J, the junction kept 13 bases outside the gene matches. This CDR3 has 16 residues. CDR3 nucleotides: TGTGCCAGCAGCCGTAGGGGAGACAGGGCCTTCTATGGCTACACCTTC. It yields the protein CASSRRGDRAFYGYTF.

This clone was counted a single time. The genes are TRBV6-5 and TRBJ2-7; 11 bases agree with TRBD2. Per germline, CDR1 MNHEY and CDR2 SVGAGI. Trimming took 6 bases from V and 9 from J; bases not matched to a gene: 7. The CDR3 spans 13 residues. The CDR3 DNA sequence: TGTGCCAGCAGCTTAGCGGGGGGGCGCGGGCAGTACTTC. Translated: CASSLAGGRGQYF.

The rearrangement links TRBV29-1 to TRBJ2-7; D might be TRBD1 or TRBD2, each matching 5 bases. The CDR3 has 12 residues. Between the trimmed V and J ends, which lost 5 bases and 6 bases, there was a span of 14 bases. Germline CDR1 is SQVTM and CDR2 is ANQGSEA. CDR3 in DNA: TGCAGCGTTCGCCCCCATGGGGGCGAGCAGTACTTC. Its translation is CSVRPHGGEQYF.

The rearrangement uses TRBV6-1 and TRBJ2-7; the match to TRBD1 covers 7 bases. CDR1 and CDR2 (germline): MNHNS, SASEGT. CDR3 length: 19 residues. The ends lost 2 bases at V and 0 bases at J; junction bases unmatched: 16. The DNA for the CDR3 is TGTGCCAGCAGTGAAAGTAATGCAGGGTGGGACAGTTCCTCCTACGAGCAGTACTTC. Protein: CASSESNAGWDSSSYEQYF.